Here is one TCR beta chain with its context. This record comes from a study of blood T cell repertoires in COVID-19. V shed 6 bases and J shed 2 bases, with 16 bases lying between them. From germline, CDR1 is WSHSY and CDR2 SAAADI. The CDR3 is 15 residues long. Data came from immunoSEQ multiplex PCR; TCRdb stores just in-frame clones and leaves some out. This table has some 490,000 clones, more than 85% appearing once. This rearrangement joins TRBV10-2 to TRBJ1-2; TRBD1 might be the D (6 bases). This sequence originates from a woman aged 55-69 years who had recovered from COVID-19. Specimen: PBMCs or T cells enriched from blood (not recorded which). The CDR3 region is CASRGLDSSNYGYTF. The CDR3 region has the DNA TGCGCCAGCAGGGGGCTGGACAGCTCAAACTATGGCTACACCTTC.